The present T cell receptor beta chain was sequenced within a study of breast tumors, draining lymph nodes, adjacent tissues (dated by TCRdb to 2016 to 2017). In the study overall: TCR beta repertoires were compared across tumor, adjacent nontumor tissue and axillary lymph nodes obtained from breast cancer patients. The study was designed to assess the relationships and possible T-cell exchange between tumor, surrounding tissue and draining lymph node repertoires in human breast cancer. What the authors observed across the whole study: The data were considered consistent with the idea that most tumor T cells come from the lymph node and then expand in tumor tissue. Tumor and nontumor tissue repertoires were significantly more similar in luminal-like than in basal-like breast cancer. Tumor T-cell repertoires showed less diversity than lymph node repertoires and more diversity than nontumor tissue repertoires, and tumor T-cell repertoires showed preferential V and J gene usage. The study presented the conclusion that tumor T cells originate in lymph nodes as consistent with a hypothesis, not as something directly demonstrated.

This clonotype has ten or more counts. What this receptor recognizes is not known. No clone much larger than this one lies a single base away; base qualities are absent. Looking up the germline V gene yields CDR1 SQVTM and CDR2 ANQGSEA. Including the terminal cysteine and phenylalanine, the CDR3 comprises 12 residues. Solely the CDR3 DNA is kept, with 36 bases framed from the first base. V was cut back by 6 bases and J by 6 bases, leaving a gap of 14 bases between them. The axillary draining lymph nodes of breast cancer patients were the source of the lymph node samples. Sequencing relied on an Illumina HiSeq 2000. TCR beta chain libraries were generated through multiplex PCR amplification. High-throughput sequencing was used to analyze the amplified TCR beta chain products. TCRdb trimmed public reads at Q25 via fastp, called clones via MiXCR and kept in-frame beta chains. Rows merge per CDR3 protein into single entries with the most common DNA and genes. The sample table contains approximately 190,000 distinct CDR3 sequences; only one count was recorded for over 25% of them. Roughly 4.3% of the sample comes from the top ten.

The sequence links TRBV29-1 to TRBJ1-2; a confident D gene designation cannot be given. This clonotype originated in a female donor with breast cancer. Some clones in this sample may be carry-over from other donors' samples. The sequenced sample was axillary lymph node tissue. CDR3 reads: CSVGGGYDGYTF. The DNA is as follows: TGCAGCGTCGGTGGAGGCTACGATGGCTACACCTTC.